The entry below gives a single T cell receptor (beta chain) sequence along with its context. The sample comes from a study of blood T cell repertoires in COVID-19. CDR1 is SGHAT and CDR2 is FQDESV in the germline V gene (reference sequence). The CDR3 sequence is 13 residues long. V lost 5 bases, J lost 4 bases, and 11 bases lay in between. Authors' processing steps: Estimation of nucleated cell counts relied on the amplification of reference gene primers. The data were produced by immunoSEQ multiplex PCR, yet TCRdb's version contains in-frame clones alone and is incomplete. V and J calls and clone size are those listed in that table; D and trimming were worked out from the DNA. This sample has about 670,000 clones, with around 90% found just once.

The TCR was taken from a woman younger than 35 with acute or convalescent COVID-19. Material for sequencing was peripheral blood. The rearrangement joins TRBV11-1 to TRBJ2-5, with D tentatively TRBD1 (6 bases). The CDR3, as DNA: TGTGCCAGCAGCCGGGGACATCGAGAGACCCAGTACTTC. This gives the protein CASSRGHRETQYF. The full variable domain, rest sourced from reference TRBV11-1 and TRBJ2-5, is EAEVAQSPRYKITEKSQAVAFWCDPISGHATLYWYRQILGQGPELLVQFQDESVVDDSQLPKDRFSAERLKGVDSTLKIQPAELGDSAMYLCASSRGHRETQYFGPGTRLLVL.